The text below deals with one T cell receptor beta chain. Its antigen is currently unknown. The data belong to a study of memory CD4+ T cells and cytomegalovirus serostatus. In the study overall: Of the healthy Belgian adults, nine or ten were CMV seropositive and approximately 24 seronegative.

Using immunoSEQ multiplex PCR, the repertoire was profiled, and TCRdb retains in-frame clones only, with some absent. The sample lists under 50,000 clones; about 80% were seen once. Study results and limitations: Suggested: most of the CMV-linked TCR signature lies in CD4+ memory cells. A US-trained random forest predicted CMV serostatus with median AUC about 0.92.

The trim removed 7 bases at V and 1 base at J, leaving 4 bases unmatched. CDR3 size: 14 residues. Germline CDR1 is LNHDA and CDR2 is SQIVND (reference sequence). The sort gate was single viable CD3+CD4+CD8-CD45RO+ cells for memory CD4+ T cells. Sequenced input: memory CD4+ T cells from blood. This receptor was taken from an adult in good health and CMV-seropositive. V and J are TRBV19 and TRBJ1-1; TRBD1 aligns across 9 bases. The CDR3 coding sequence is TGTGCCAGTACCCACAGGGGGCCGAACACTGAAGCTTTCTTT. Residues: CASTHRGPNTEAFF. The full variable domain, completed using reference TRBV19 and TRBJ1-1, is DGGITQSPKYLFRKEGQNVTLSCEQNLNHDAMYWYRQDPGQGLRLIYYSQIVNDFQKGDIAEGYSVSREKKESFPLTVTSAQKNPTAFYLCASTHRGPNTEAFFGQGTRLTVV.